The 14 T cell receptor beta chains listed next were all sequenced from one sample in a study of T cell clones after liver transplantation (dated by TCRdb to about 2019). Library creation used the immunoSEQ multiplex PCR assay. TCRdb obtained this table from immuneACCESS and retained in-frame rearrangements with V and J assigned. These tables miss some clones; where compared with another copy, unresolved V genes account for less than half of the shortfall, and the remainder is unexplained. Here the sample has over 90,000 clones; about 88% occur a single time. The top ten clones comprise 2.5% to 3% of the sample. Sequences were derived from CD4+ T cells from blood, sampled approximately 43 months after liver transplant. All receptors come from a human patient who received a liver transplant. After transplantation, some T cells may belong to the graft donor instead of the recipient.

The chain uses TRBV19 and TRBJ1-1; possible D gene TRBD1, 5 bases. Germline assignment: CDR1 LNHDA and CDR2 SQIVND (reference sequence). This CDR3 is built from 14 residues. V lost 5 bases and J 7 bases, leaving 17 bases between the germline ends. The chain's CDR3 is CASSFTGSVGEAFF. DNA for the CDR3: TGTGCCAGTAGTTTCACAGGATCGGTGGGTGAAGCTTTCTTT.

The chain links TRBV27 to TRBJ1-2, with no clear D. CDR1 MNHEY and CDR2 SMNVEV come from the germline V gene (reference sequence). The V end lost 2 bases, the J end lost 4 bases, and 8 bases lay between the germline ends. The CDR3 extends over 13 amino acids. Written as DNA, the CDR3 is TGTGCCAGCAGTTTAAGGCAATCCTATGGCTACACCTTC. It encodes CASSLRQSYGYTF.

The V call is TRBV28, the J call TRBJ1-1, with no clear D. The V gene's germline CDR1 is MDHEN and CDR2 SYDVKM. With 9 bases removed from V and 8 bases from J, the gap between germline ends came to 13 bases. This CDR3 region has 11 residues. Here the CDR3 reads CASIGNSEAFF. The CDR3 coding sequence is TGTGCCAGTATAGGGAATTCGGAAGCTTTCTTT.

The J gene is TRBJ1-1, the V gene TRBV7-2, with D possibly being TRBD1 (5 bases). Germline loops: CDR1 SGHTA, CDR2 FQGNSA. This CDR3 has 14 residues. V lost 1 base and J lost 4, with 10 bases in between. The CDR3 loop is CASSLVNRGTEAFF. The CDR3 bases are TGTGCCAGCAGCTTAGTCAATAGGGGCACTGAAGCTTTCTTT.

For the CDR3, the DNA is TGTGCCAGCAGCTTAGTGCAGGCTCGGGGCTACACCTTC. The encoded protein is CASSLVQARGYTF. The chain recombines TRBV7-2 with TRBJ1-2, with D uncertain. Between the trimmed V and J ends, which lost 1 base and 8 bases, there was a span of 11 bases. Germline V gene sequence: CDR1 SGHTA, CDR2 FQGNSA. This CDR3 has 13 residues.

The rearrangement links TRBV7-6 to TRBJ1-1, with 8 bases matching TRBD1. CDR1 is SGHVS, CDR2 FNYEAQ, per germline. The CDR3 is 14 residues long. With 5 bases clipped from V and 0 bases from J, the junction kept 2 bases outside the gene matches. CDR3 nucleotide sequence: TGTGCCAGCAGCACGGACAGGGTGAACACTGAAGCTTTCTTT. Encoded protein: CASSTDRVNTEAFF.

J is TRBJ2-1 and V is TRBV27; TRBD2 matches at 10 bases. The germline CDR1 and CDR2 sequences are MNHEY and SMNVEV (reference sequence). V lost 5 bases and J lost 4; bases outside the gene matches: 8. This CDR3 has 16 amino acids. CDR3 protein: CASSGAGGPGYNEQFF. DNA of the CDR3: TGTGCCAGCAGTGGAGCGGGGGGGCCTGGTTACAATGAGCAGTTCTTC.

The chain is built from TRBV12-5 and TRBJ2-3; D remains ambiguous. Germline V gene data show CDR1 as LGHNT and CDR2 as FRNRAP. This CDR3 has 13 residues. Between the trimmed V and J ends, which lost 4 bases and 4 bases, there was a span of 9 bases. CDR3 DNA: TGTGCTAGTGGTTGGTCCAATCCAGATACGCAGTATTTT. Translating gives CASGWSNPDTQYF.

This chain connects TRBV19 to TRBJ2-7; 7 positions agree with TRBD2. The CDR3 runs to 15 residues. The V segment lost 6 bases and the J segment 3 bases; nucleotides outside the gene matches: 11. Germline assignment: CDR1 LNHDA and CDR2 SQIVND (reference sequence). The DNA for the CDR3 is TGTGCCAGTAGGTCGGGGCGGGAGTTGAACTACGAGCAGTACTTC. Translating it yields CASRSGRELNYEQYF.

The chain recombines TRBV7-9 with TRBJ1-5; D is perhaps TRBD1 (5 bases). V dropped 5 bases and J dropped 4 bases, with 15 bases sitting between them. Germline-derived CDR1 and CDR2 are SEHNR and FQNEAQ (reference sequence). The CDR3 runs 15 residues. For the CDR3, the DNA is TGTGCCAGCAGCCCGTGGCAGGGTGGAAATCAGCCCCAGCATTTT. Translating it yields CASSPWQGGNQPQHF.

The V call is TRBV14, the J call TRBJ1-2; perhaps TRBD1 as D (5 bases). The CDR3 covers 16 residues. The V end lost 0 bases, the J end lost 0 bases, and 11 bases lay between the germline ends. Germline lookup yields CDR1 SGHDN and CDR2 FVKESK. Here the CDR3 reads CASSQDLGDSNYGYTF. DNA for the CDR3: TGTGCCAGCAGCCAAGATTTGGGGGATTCTAACTATGGCTACACCTTC.

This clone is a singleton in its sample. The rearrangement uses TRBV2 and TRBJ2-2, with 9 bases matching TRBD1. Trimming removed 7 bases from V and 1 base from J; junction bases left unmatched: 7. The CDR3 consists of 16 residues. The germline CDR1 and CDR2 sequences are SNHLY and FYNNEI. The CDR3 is CASIPGQGLNTGELFF. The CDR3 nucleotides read TGTGCCAGCATCCCGGGACAGGGTTTGAACACCGGGGAGCTGTTTTTT.

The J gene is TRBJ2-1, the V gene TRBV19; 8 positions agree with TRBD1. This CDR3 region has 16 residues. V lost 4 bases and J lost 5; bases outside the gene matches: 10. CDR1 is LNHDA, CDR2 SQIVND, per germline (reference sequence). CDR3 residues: CASSSPGRGRDNEQFF. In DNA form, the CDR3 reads TGTGCCAGTAGTAGCCCGGGCAGGGGGCGAGACAATGAGCAGTTCTTC. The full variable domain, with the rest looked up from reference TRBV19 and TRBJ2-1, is DGGITQSPKYLFRKEGQNVTLSCEQNLNHDAMYWYRQDPGQGLRLIYYSQIVNDFQKGDIAEGYSVSREKKESFPLTVTSAQKNPTAFYLCASSSPGRGRDNEQFFGPGTRLTVL.

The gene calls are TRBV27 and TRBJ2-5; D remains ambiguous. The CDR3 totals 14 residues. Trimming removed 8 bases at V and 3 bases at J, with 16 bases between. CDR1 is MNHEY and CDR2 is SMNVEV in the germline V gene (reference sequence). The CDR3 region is CASGSRASKETQYF. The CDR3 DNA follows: TGTGCCAGCGGCTCTCGGGCCTCAAAAGAGACCCAGTACTTC.